Detailed here is one TCR beta chain. This sample is drawn from a study of blood T cell repertoires in COVID-19. Background on the study: The United States, Italy and Spain supplied acute and convalescent COVID-19 samples. T cells, B-cell-depleted T cells, or PBMCs supplied cDNA or gDNA.

Germline CDR1 is MNHEY and CDR2 is SVGAGI. V lost 3 bases to trimming and J lost 10 bases; unmatched junction nucleotides: 1. This CDR3 is built from 13 residues. Profiling relied on immunoSEQ multiplex PCR, and the TCRdb table lists in-frame clones only, not all of them. Of about 210,000 clones listed, 80% to 85% are singletons. The study recruited people aged 18 to 89 years across 20 to 30 US areas. Participants reported their clinical history, and cohort assignment relied on those reports. Sequenced material: PBMCs or T cells enriched from blood (not recorded which). This clonotype was sampled from a woman aged 45-65 years with acute COVID-19. V usage is TRBV6-5 and J usage is TRBJ1-6, with 9 bases lining up with TRBD1. The CDR3 nucleotides read TGTGCCAGCAGTTATGACAGGGGGTCACCCCTCCACTTT. This codes for CASSYDRGSPLHF.